The 32 T cell receptor beta chains below all came from one sample that was sequenced in a study of cytomegalovirus exposure and HLA in healthy donors. This PCR relied on a set of 60 Vbeta primers and 13 Jbeta primers. Here immunoSEQ multiplex PCR was the method, and the copy in TCRdb shows in-frame clones only, minus some. The sample lists 74,000 or so clones; about 71% were seen once. Sequenced material: PBMCs. Receptor source: a woman aged 40 to 50 in good health and CMV-seronegative.

Comments on this clone: Other DNA sequences in the same sample also yield this CDR3. The gene calls are TRBV7-2 and TRBJ2-1, with 8 bases lining up with TRBD1. There are 16 residues in the CDR3. With 0 bases clipped from V and 1 base from J, the junction kept 2 bases outside the gene matches. The germline V gene encodes CDR1 SGHTA and CDR2 FQGNSA. The CDR3 DNA reads TGTGCCAGCAGCTTAGCCGGGACAGGTTCCTACAATGAGCAGTTCTTC. Translated: CASSLAGTGSYNEQFF.

This chain's CDR3 is CATPTGKGEAFF. The CDR3 coding sequence is TGTGCCACCCCTACAGGGAAGGGTGAAGCTTTCTTT. The J gene is TRBJ1-1, the V gene TRBV2; maybe TRBD1 (6 bases). V was trimmed by 10 bases and J by 7 bases, leaving 16 bases between them. There are 12 residues in the CDR3. Per germline, CDR1 SNHLY and CDR2 FYNNEI. The variable domain in full, completed from reference TRBV2 and TRBJ1-1, reads EPEVTQTPSHQVTQMGQEVILRCVPISNHLYFYWYRQILGQKVEFLVSFYNNEISEKSEIFDDQFSVERPDGSNFTLKIRSTKLEDSAMYFCATPTGKGEAFFGQGTRLTVV.

The chain carries TRBV5-1 and TRBJ1-6; maybe TRBD1 (6 bases). CDR1 is SGHRS and CDR2 is YFSETQ in the germline V gene. The V end lost 7 bases, the J end lost 7 bases, and 15 bases lay between the germline ends. This CDR3 has 14 residues. The CDR3 region has the DNA TGCGCCAGCCAAGCAACAGGGTCGAATTCACCCCTCCACTTT. Its translation: CASQATGSNSPLHF.

V is TRBV10-2 and J is TRBJ1-6; weak D call: TRBD1 (5 bases). The germline V and J ends were trimmed by 5 bases and 7 bases, with 9 bases remaining between them. This CDR3 has 13 amino acids. CDR1 and CDR2 (germline): WSHSY, SAAADI. DNA for the CDR3: TGCGCCAGCAGTCCTGGGGGGAATTCACCCCTCCACTTT. Protein sequence: CASSPGGNSPLHF.

This chain links TRBV10-3 with TRBJ2-6; maybe TRBD1 (6 bases). V was clipped by 10 bases and J by 3 bases, with 10 bases between them. The CDR3 is made up of 13 amino acids. The germline gives CDR1 ENHRY, CDR2 SYGVKD. The CDR3 DNA reads TGTGCCACAGCAGGGGATGGGGCCAACGTCCTGACTTTC. It codes for CATAGDGANVLTF.

This sequence joins TRBV9 and TRBJ1-2, with 7 bases lining up with TRBD1. CDR3 length: 16 residues. Per the germline V gene, CDR1 is SGDLS and CDR2 is YYNGEE. V trimming: 3 bases; J trimming: 4 bases; junction bases outside the gene matches: 12. CDR3 sequence (DNA): TGTGCCAGCAGCGGAGGCCCATACAGGGGAGTCTATGGCTACACCTTC. It yields the protein CASSGGPYRGVYGYTF.

This clone has just a few counts. The chain has TRBV2 and TRBJ2-2; D not resolved. The CDR3 spans 13 residues. Germline CDR1 reads SNHLY; CDR2 reads FYNNEI. The V gene lost 6 bases and the J gene lost 2 bases, with 7 bases spanning the gap. The CDR3 protein is CASSDSNTGELFF. CDR3 DNA sequence: TGTGCCAGCAGCGACTCAAACACCGGGGAGCTGTTTTTT.

V gene TRBV23-1 combines with J gene TRBJ1-4; no reliable D call. TRBV23-1 qualifies as an ORF whose function is uncertain. The V and J ends lost 5 bases and 0 bases respectively, with 7 bases between them. This CDR3 has 14 residues. The CDR3 coding sequence is TGCGCCAGCAGTTACAGAGCAACTAATGAAAAACTGTTTTTT. This translates into CASSYRATNEKLFF.

V gene TRBV6-5 combines with J gene TRBJ1-1; perhaps TRBD1 as D (6 bases). Trimming pared 5 bases from V and 1 base from J, leaving 14 bases between. The germline V gene has CDR1 MNHEY and CDR2 SVGAGI. This CDR3 contains 15 residues. The CDR3 nucleotides read TGTGCCAGCAGTCCGACGGACAGCAAGAACACTGAAGCTTTCTTT. Translated, it gives CASSPTDSKNTEAFF.

This clone came up a few times. The rearrangement links TRBV7-7 to TRBJ2-7, with a possible D match to TRBD2 (6 bases). Germline CDR1 reads SSHAT; CDR2 reads FNYEAQ (reference sequence). This CDR3 is built from 14 residues. Trimming pared 0 bases from V and 7 bases from J, leaving 13 bases between. CDR3 DNA: TGTGCCAGCAGCTTAGCGGGAGTGGAGGGTGAGCAGTACTTC. Translated: CASSLAGVEGEQYF.

Only one count was recorded for this clone. This sequence joins TRBV27 and TRBJ2-7, with D maybe TRBD1 (6 bases). This CDR3 comprises 14 residues. Germline values: CDR1 MNHEY, CDR2 SMNVEV (reference sequence). V lost 5 bases, J lost 0 bases, and 11 bases lay in between. The CDR3 loop is CASSLGDISYEQYF. DNA for the CDR3: TGTGCCAGCAGTCTAGGGGACATCTCCTACGAGCAGTACTTC.

J is TRBJ2-2 and V is TRBV2; D remains unclear. Germline V gene data show CDR1 as SNHLY and CDR2 as FYNNEI. The CDR3 sequence is 16 residues long. V lost 3 bases and J 3 bases, leaving 14 bases between the germline ends. The CDR3 nucleotides are TGTGCCAGCAGTGAGGGTCCCCCTAGTTACACCGGGGAGCTGTTTTTT. As protein: CASSEGPPSYTGELFF. Complete variable domain (other parts from reference TRBV2 and TRBJ2-2): EPEVTQTPSHQVTQMGQEVILRCVPISNHLYFYWYRQILGQKVEFLVSFYNNEISEKSEIFDDQFSVERPDGSNFTLKIRSTKLEDSAMYFCASSEGPPSYTGELFFGEGSRLTVL.

The chain links TRBV18 to TRBJ1-2, with D perhaps TRBD1 (6 bases). Trimming removed 3 bases from V and 5 bases from J, with 16 bases in between. Germline assignment: CDR1 KGHSH and CDR2 LQKENI. There are 15 residues in the CDR3. CDR3 amino acids: CASSPDRSTGYGYTF. As DNA, the CDR3 is TGTGCCAGCTCACCTGACAGGAGTACTGGGTATGGCTACACCTTC. Supplemented by reference TRBV18 and TRBJ1-2, the full variable domain reads NAGVMQNPRHLVRRRGQEARLRCSPMKGHSHVYWYRQLPEEGLKFMVYLQKENIIDESGMPKERFSAEFPKEGPSILRIQQVVRGDSAAYFCASSPDRSTGYGYTFGSGTRLTVV.

This clone was detected only a few times. The chain links TRBV28 to TRBJ2-3; possibly TRBD1 for D (5 bases). Germline V lookup: CDR1 MDHEN, CDR2 SYDVKM. The CDR3 sequence is 15 residues long. V lost 0 bases and J lost 0, with 7 bases in between. CDR3 nucleotide sequence: TGTGCCAGCAGTTTATGGGGGCCTAGCACAGATACGCAGTATTTT. This translates into CASSLWGPSTDTQYF. Combining the CDR3 with reference TRBV28 and TRBJ2-3 gives the whole variable domain DVKVTQSSRYLVKRTGEKVFLECVQDMDHENMFWYRQDPGLGLRLIYFSYDVKMKEKGDIPEGYSVSREKKERFSLILESASTNQTSMYLCASSLWGPSTDTQYFGPGTRLTVL.

The gene calls are TRBV6-6 and TRBJ1-6, with 7 bases identical to TRBD1. With V trimmed by 2 bases and J by 6 bases, 7 bases remained unmatched. Germline V gives CDR1 MNHNY, CDR2 SVGAGI (reference sequence). This CDR3 is 16 amino acids long. The CDR3 sequence: CASSYVSGTANSPLHF. In DNA, the CDR3 is TGTGCCAGCAGTTACGTATCCGGGACAGCTAATTCACCCCTCCACTTT.

The chain recombines TRBV21-1 with TRBJ1-3; no check of the table's D call, TRBD1, against the DNA was made. TRBV21-1 corresponds to a pseudogene. The CDR3 has 14 residues. The CDR3: CASSRQGRGNTIYF. DNA for the CDR3: TGTGCCAGCAGCAGACAGGGTCGGGGAAACACCATATATTTT.

In its sample, this clone was seen a few times. V is TRBV29-1 and J is TRBJ2-2; perhaps TRBD2 as D (5 bases). Trimming pared 7 bases from V and 7 bases from J, leaving 16 bases between. Germline V gene data show CDR1 as SQVTM and CDR2 as ANQGSEA. The CDR3 is 13 residues long. The CDR3 loop reads CSARLRADGELFF. Written as DNA, the CDR3 is TGCAGCGCTAGACTAAGGGCCGACGGGGAGCTGTTTTTT.

This clone was recorded only once. This sequence joins TRBV28 and TRBJ1-5; 8 nucleotides align to TRBD1. CDR1 and CDR2 from the germline V gene are MDHEN and SYDVKM. CDR3 size: 12 residues. Unmatched junction bases numbered 2, after V lost 6 bases and J lost 7 bases. The DNA of the CDR3 is TGTGCCAGCAGGACAGGGGACCAGCCCCAGCATTTT. Its protein is CASRTGDQPQHF.

J is TRBJ2-7 and V is TRBV9; 8 bases line up with TRBD1. The J segment lost 0 bases and the V segment lost 4 bases, leaving 6 bases of the junction unmatched. The V gene's germline CDR1 is SGDLS and CDR2 YYNGEE. This CDR3 is 15 amino acids long. This CDR3 is CASSIGQGSSYEQYF. CDR3 DNA: TGTGCCAGCAGCATAGGACAGGGAAGCTCCTACGAGCAGTACTTC.

This clone was seen only a few times. V usage is TRBV29-1 and J usage is TRBJ1-1, with a weak D call TRBD1 (6 bases). The CDR3 length is 12 residues. Germline V CDR1 and CDR2: SQVTM, ANQGSEA. V shed 5 bases and J shed 4 bases, with 11 bases lying between them. CDR3 loop: CSVKGQTTEAFF. The CDR3 nucleotides are TGCAGCGTTAAAGGACAGACCACTGAAGCTTTCTTT. The whole variable domain, remainder taken from reference TRBV29-1 and TRBJ1-1, is SAVISQKPSRDICQRGTSLTIQCQVDSQVTMMFWYRQQPGQSLTLIATANQGSEATYESGFVIDKFPISRPNLTFSTLTVSNMSPEDSSIYLCSVKGQTTEAFFGQGTRLTVV.

This clone has a handful of counts. V and J are TRBV6-6 and TRBJ2-7; 8 bases fit TRBD1. Germline V gene sequence: CDR1 MNHNY, CDR2 SVGAGI (reference sequence). The J segment lost 0 bases and the V segment lost 6 bases, leaving 7 bases of the junction unmatched. The CDR3 consists of 15 residues. For the CDR3, the DNA is TGTGCCAGCAGGTCAACCGGGACAGGCTCCTACGAGCAGTACTTC. Protein: CASRSTGTGSYEQYF.

The chain joins TRBV5-8 to TRBJ2-1, with TRBD2 matching 11 bases. With 4 bases clipped from V and 6 bases from J, the junction kept 6 bases outside the gene matches. The CDR3 runs to 15 residues. The germline V gene has CDR1 SGHTS and CDR2 YDEGEE. DNA of the CDR3: TGTGCCAGCAGCAATCTAGCGGGAGGTGGCAATGAGCAGTTCTTC. This encodes CASSNLAGGGNEQFF.

In this sample, this clone turned up once. This chain joins TRBV18 and TRBJ2-1; D possibly corresponds to TRBD1 (5 bases). V was cut by 1 base and J by 4 bases, with 14 bases left in between. The CDR3 totals 16 residues. CDR1 and CDR2 from the germline V gene are KGHSH and LQKENI. CDR3 nucleotide sequence: TGTGCCAGCTCACCACTAAGTGGGGCAGGTTACAATGAGCAGTTCTTC. Its protein is CASSPLSGAGYNEQFF.

In its sample, this clone was seen a few times. Germline and junction disagree at one end, which may indicate a read error. The chain combines TRBV6-1 with TRBJ2-4; D is possibly TRBD2 (6 bases). The germline gives CDR1 MNHNS, CDR2 SASEGT. This CDR3 contains 13 residues. CDR3 DNA: TGTGCCAGCAGACCGGGGGAAAAGGGAACTCCCCACTTC. Protein: CASRPGEKGTPHF.

This clone was seen only a few times. The V call is TRBV5-1, the J call TRBJ2-1; 11 nucleotides line up with TRBD2. CDR1 and CDR2 from the germline V gene are SGHRS and YFSETQ. The CDR3 extends over 17 amino acids. With V trimmed by 4 bases and J by 2 bases, 8 bases remained unmatched. The CDR3 nucleotides read TGCGCCAGCAGCGGTCTAGCGGGGGGACAACCCTACAATGAGCAGTTCTTC. Translating gives CASSGLAGGQPYNEQFF.

The rearrangement links TRBV9 to TRBJ2-4, with D possibly matching TRBD2 (7 bases). This CDR3 region has 14 residues. V was trimmed by 1 base and J by 9 bases, leaving 14 bases between them. Per germline, CDR1 SGDLS and CDR2 YYNGEE. The CDR3 DNA reads TGTGCCAGCAGCGTATTCCAAAGGGGGGGCATTCAGTACTTC. Translated: CASSVFQRGGIQYF.

The rearrangement links TRBV6-4 to TRBJ1-2; D is uncertain. Trimming stripped 0 bases from V and 4 bases from J, with 12 bases between. The CDR3 totals 15 residues. Germline assignment: CDR1 MRHNA and CDR2 SNTAGT. The CDR3 DNA reads as TGTGCCAGCAGTGACTCAGCGGATTCTCTCTATGGCTACACCTTC. It yields the protein CASSDSADSLYGYTF.

This chain's CDR3 is CASSFDAGSWNEQFF. The DNA for the CDR3 is TGTGCCAGCAGCTTTGATGCGGGATCTTGGAATGAGCAGTTCTTC. The gene calls are TRBV7-9 and TRBJ2-1; maybe TRBD2 (6 bases). CDR3 length equals 15 residues. The V end lost 3 bases, the J end lost 7 bases, and 16 bases lay between the germline ends. Germline assignment: CDR1 SEHNR and CDR2 FQNEAQ (reference sequence).

In this sample, this clone turned up a few times. Written as DNA, the CDR3 is TGTGCCAGCAGCCCATATCCCCGGACTAGCGGGGTCTCCTACAATGAGCAGTTCTTC. Translated: CASSPYPRTSGVSYNEQFF. The rearrangement joins TRBV11-2 to TRBJ2-1, with 12 positions matching TRBD2. With 5 bases clipped from V and 0 bases from J, the junction kept 11 bases outside the gene matches. CDR1 SGHAT and CDR2 FQNNGV come from the germline V gene. CDR3 length: 19 amino acids.

The chain recombines TRBV7-6 with TRBJ2-1; TRBD1 aligns across 11 bases. This CDR3 is built from 15 residues. Germline V gives CDR1 SGHVS, CDR2 FNYEAQ. J lost 6 bases, V lost 5 bases, and 6 bases had no gene match. The CDR3 DNA is TGTGCCAGCAGCCCGACCGGGACAGGGGGCAATGAGCAGTTCTTC. Translation: CASSPTGTGGNEQFF.

This chain connects TRBV2 to TRBJ2-2; 12 bases agree with TRBD2. The junction had 6 bases not matched to a gene; V was cut back by 4 bases and J by 6 bases. The CDR3 totals 16 residues. In germline, CDR1 is SNHLY, CDR2 FYNNEI. CDR3 nucleotides: TGTGCCAGCAGTGGACGACTAGCGGGAGTTTCCGGGGAGCTGTTTTTT. Translating it yields CASSGRLAGVSGELFF.

The J gene is TRBJ2-1, the V gene TRBV7-7; 12 nucleotides agree with TRBD2. V was pared by 5 bases and J by 4 bases, with 6 bases of the junction left unmatched. The CDR3 contains 16 residues. Germline assignment: CDR1 SSHAT and CDR2 FNYEAQ (reference sequence). CDR3 amino acids: CASSPGLAGPYNEQFF. CDR3 nucleotides: TGTGCCAGCAGCCCAGGACTAGCGGGACCTTACAATGAGCAGTTCTTC.